One T cell receptor beta chain is described in this entry. The antigen this receptor binds is unknown. No base-level quality is on record; no much larger clone is a single base apart. Library creation used the immunoSEQ multiplex PCR assay. Here the immuneACCESS table is served through TCRdb, limited to in-frame sequences with V and J called. Missing clones are a known gap in these copies; in checked studies unresolved V genes cover under half, and the rest lacks a known reason. This sample lists 15,000 to 25,000 clones; approximately 80% were detected once. The top ten clonotypes cover approximately 1.5% of the sample. V ends up 5 bases short and J 2 bases short, with an unmatched junction base count of 8. Its CDR3 holds 15 amino acids, cysteine through phenylalanine. Solely the CDR3 DNA is kept, with 45 bases framed from the first base. The CDR1 and CDR2 encoded by the germline V gene are MDHEN and SYDVKM.

This specimen belongs to a study of PD-1 blockade in mismatch repair-deficient tumors (dated 2017 in TCRdb). Regarding the complete study: The trial enrolled 85 to 100 consecutive patients with over 10 mismatch repair-deficient cancer types between 2013 and late 2016, all previously treated and progressing. Tumor-associated T cell clones in the peripheral blood of patients responding to PD-1 blockade were tracked using deep sequencing of TCR CDR3 regions. What the work shows at the level of the full study, not this receptor alone: After pembrolizumab, tumor-resident clones, which were often undetectable in blood before treatment, expanded rapidly and then contracted, generally ahead of radiologic responses.

For every enrolled patient, mismatch repair deficiency was confirmed by either polymerase chain reaction or immunohistochemistry. TCR sequencing was carried out for three patients who responded to pembrolizumab therapy. In the phase II trial, pembrolizumab PD-1 blockade was tested prospectively in advanced mismatch repair-deficient cancers, no matter which tissue of origin the cancers came from. Peripheral blood T cell samples were collected serially, before PD-1 blockade began and at several time points afterward. Blood sampling times were expressed in weeks after the first pembrolizumab dose. This sequence originates from an adult with mismatch repair-deficient cancer. The sample here was PBMCs, taken 52 weeks after starting pembrolizumab. The chain links TRBV28 with TRBJ1-2, with 7 central nucleotides matching TRBD1. The base sequence is TGTGCCAGCAGTCCCCTGGGCAGGGGGAACTATGGCTACACCTTC. Translation gives CASSPLGRGNYGYTF.